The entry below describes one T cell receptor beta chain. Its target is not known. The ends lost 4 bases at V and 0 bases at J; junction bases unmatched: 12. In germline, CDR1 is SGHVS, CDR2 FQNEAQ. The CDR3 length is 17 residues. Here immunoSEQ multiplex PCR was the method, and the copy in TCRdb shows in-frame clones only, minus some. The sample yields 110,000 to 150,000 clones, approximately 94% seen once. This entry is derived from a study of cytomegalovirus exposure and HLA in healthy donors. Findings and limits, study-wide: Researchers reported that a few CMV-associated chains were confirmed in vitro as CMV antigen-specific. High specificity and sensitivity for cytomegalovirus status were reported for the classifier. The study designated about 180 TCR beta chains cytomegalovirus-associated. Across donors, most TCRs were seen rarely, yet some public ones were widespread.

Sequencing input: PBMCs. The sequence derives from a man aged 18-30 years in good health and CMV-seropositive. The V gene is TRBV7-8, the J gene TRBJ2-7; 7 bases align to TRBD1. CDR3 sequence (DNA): TGTGCCAGCAGCTCCCTCCTTACAGGGGCCAGCTCCTACGAGCAGTACTTC. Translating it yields CASSSLLTGASSYEQYF.